The 30 T cell receptor beta chains below were found in one sample sequenced in a study of identical twins. TCRdb independently ran MiXCR on the 5' RACE reads; one entry per CDR3 protein. The sample yields around 530,000 distinct CDR3 sequences, around 15% seen once. The same data also contributed to another study, on yellow fever vaccine responses in identical twins.

The specimen sequenced was CD4+ T cells sorted from blood. The receptors were gathered from a young woman in good health.

The J gene is TRBJ2-1, the V gene TRBV12-3 or TRBV12-4; no definite D call. The CDR3 runs 13 residues. The V end was cut by 7 bases, the J end by 2 bases, with 9 bases between. The CDR3 protein is CASTPRTYNEQFF. CDR3 sequence (DNA): TGTGCCAGCACCCCACGTACCTACAATGAGCAGTTCTTC.

In its sample, this clonotype was seen a few times. The chain couples TRBV20-1 to TRBJ2-3, with a possible D match to TRBD1 (6 bases). The CDR3 extends over 14 amino acids. Germline CDR1 is DFQATT and CDR2 is SNEGSKA (reference sequence). The V and J ends lost 6 bases and 0 bases respectively, with 13 bases between them. Here the CDR3 reads CSAGRGGSTDTQYF. For the CDR3, the DNA is TGCAGTGCGGGGCGAGGGGGTAGCACAGATACGCAGTATTTT.

CDR3 region: CSVDGSIQETQYF. CDR3 coding DNA: TGCAGCGTTGATGGTAGCATCCAAGAGACCCAGTACTTC. V usage is TRBV29-1 and J usage is TRBJ2-5; D is ambiguous. CDR3 length: 13 residues. CDR1 and CDR2 from the germline V gene are SQVTM and ANQGSEA. The V end was cut by 3 bases, the J end by 1 base, with 9 bases between.

The chain recombines TRBV3-1 with TRBJ2-7, with a possible D match to TRBD1 (6 bases). The CDR3 loop spans 14 amino acids. V lost 5 bases, J lost 0 bases, and 11 bases lay in between. Per the germline V gene, CDR1 is LGHDT and CDR2 is YNNKEL (reference sequence). In DNA form, the CDR3 reads TGTGCCAGCAGCGCCGGACAGTCCTCCTACGAGCAGTACTTC. It yields the protein CASSAGQSSYEQYF.

The CDR3 sequence is CASADGDRKSNQPQHF. The CDR3 coding sequence is TGCGCCAGCGCTGATGGGGACAGAAAAAGCAATCAGCCCCAGCATTTT. The chain joins TRBV10-2 to TRBJ1-5, with 7 bases aligning to TRBD1. This CDR3 spans 16 amino acids. Trimming removed 8 bases from V and 1 base from J; junction bases left unmatched: 11. Germline CDR1 reads WSHSY; CDR2 reads SAAADI.

The table lists this clonotype with a few counts. The chain carries TRBV5-1 and TRBJ2-1, with 12 bases identical to TRBD2. The length of the CDR3 is 17 residues. V shed 4 bases and J 2 bases; nucleotides not matched to a gene: 7. Germline V gene sequence: CDR1 SGHRS, CDR2 YFSETQ. CDR3 nucleotide sequence: TGCGCCAGCAGCGACCTAGCGGGGGGGCCTCCCTACAATGAGCAGTTCTTC. It is translated as CASSDLAGGPPYNEQFF.

CDR3 protein: CASSYGMTEAFF. CDR3 coding DNA: TGTGCCAGCAGTTACGGGATGACTGAAGCTTTCTTT. The chain recombines TRBV6-6 with TRBJ1-1, with no clear D. This CDR3 is built from 12 residues. CDR1 is MNHNY, CDR2 SVGAGI, per germline (reference sequence). Trimming removed 2 bases at V and 5 bases at J, with 6 bases between.

The rearrangement joins TRBV3-1 to TRBJ2-2, with D perhaps matching TRBD2 (5 bases). The CDR3 sequence is 14 residues long. V was trimmed by 3 bases and J by 4 bases, leaving 9 bases between them. CDR1 and CDR2 (germline): LGHDT, YNNKEL (reference sequence). CDR3 amino acids: CASSQRAVTGELFF. The CDR3 coding sequence is TGTGCCAGCAGCCAGCGGGCCGTCACCGGGGAGCTGTTTTTT.

This clonotype was observed a handful of times. The V call is TRBV5-4, the J call TRBJ2-2; unclear D gene. The CDR3 runs to 15 residues. V was trimmed by 0 bases and J by 2 bases, leaving 8 bases between them. The germline CDR1 and CDR2 sequences are SGHNT and YYREEE (reference sequence). CDR3 in amino acids: CASSLGAVNTGELFF. CDR3 DNA: TGTGCCAGCAGCTTGGGGGCAGTAAACACCGGGGAGCTGTTTTTT.

The chain links TRBV6-1 to TRBJ1-6; TRBD1 might be the D (5 bases). Germline V gene sequence: CDR1 MNHNS, CDR2 SASEGT. The CDR3 runs 13 residues. V shed 5 bases and J shed 11 bases, with 13 bases lying between them. The CDR3 DNA sequence: TGTGCCAGCAGTCCCCAGAGGGGCGCACCCCTCCACTTT. The encoded protein is CASSPQRGAPLHF.

V usage is TRBV28 and J usage is TRBJ1-2; D gene uncertain. V dropped 3 bases and J dropped 0 bases, with 14 bases sitting between them. This CDR3 spans 16 amino acids. Germline V gene data show CDR1 as MDHEN and CDR2 as SYDVKM. The CDR3 loop reads CASSFYSPGANYGYTF. The CDR3 nucleotides read TGTGCCAGCAGTTTTTACTCCCCGGGAGCTAACTATGGCTACACCTTC.

The chain recombines TRBV4-1 with TRBJ2-1, with 7 bases lining up with TRBD1. This CDR3 region has 16 residues. The germline V gene has CDR1 MGHRA and CDR2 YSYEKL. V gave up 7 bases and J gave up 3 bases; unmatched junction bases: 12. The CDR3 protein is CASTTTGTVNYNEQFF. The CDR3, as DNA: TGCGCCAGCACTACAACCGGGACAGTGAACTACAATGAGCAGTTCTTC.

The chain is built from TRBV12-3 or TRBV12-4 and TRBJ2-5; D call uncertain. Trimming cost V 2 bases and J 7 bases, with 5 bases left between them. This CDR3 is 11 amino acids long. The DNA for the CDR3 is TGTGCCAGCAGTTTAAAGGGGACCCAGTACTTC. As protein: CASSLKGTQYF.

This sequence joins TRBV21-1 and TRBJ2-2. TRBV21-1 is described as a pseudogene. The CDR3 contains 15 residues. The DNA for the CDR3 is TGTGCCAGCCGAATACACGAACTGAACACCGGGGAGCTGTTTTTT. As protein: CASRIHELNTGELFF.

The CDR3 loop is CASSFSGRQTEQFF. Here the CDR3 DNA reads TGTGCCAGCAGTTTCTCGGGACGCCAGACAGAGCAGTTCTTC. The V call is TRBV27, the J call TRBJ2-1; the D call may be TRBD1 or TRBD2 (5 bases each). The CDR3 spans 14 residues. The germline gives CDR1 MNHEY, CDR2 SMNVEV (reference sequence). V lost 3 bases and J lost 10, with 16 bases in between.

This rearrangement joins TRBV20-1 to TRBJ2-3, with TRBD2 matching over 15 bases. Per the germline V gene, CDR1 is DFQATT and CDR2 is SNEGSKA (reference sequence). Trimming removed 5 bases from V and 4 bases from J; junction bases left unmatched: 7. The CDR3 is 16 residues long. This chain's CDR3 is CSARGLAGGEADTQYF. The CDR3 DNA sequence: TGCAGTGCTCGAGGACTAGCGGGAGGGGAAGCAGATACGCAGTATTTT.

This rearrangement joins TRBV20-1 to TRBJ2-1; 13 bases match TRBD2. The germline CDR1 and CDR2 sequences are DFQATT and SNEGSKA (reference sequence). This CDR3 contains 17 residues. The ends lost 2 bases at V and 6 bases at J; junction bases unmatched: 10. The chain's CDR3 is CSARTPRLAGGLNEQFF. The CDR3 DNA reads TGCAGTGCTAGAACCCCAAGACTAGCGGGGGGACTCAATGAGCAGTTCTTC.

The table lists this clonotype with a few counts. CDR3 amino acids: CATSRGGSLSTDTQYF. In DNA form, the CDR3 reads TGTGCCACCAGCAGGGGAGGGTCCTTGAGCACAGATACGCAGTATTTT. The J gene is TRBJ2-3, the V gene TRBV15, with 7 bases matching TRBD2. Unmatched junction bases numbered 6, after V lost 3 bases and J lost 0 bases. CDR1 and CDR2 from the germline V gene are LNHNV and YYDKDF (reference sequence). This CDR3 region has 16 residues.

This clonotype turned up a few times. The DNA of the CDR3 is TGCGCCAGCAGCCCTCCGGGGTCCTACAATGAGCAGTTCTTC. As protein: CASSPPGSYNEQFF. This chain links TRBV5-1 with TRBJ2-1; D perhaps matches TRBD2 (5 bases). The CDR3 is 14 residues long. Germline CDR1 reads SGHRS; CDR2 reads YFSETQ. V lost 4 bases and J 1 base, leaving 9 bases between the germline ends.

This clonotype showed up just a few times. The rearrangement uses TRBV15 and TRBJ1-5; tentative D call: TRBD1 (5 bases). Deletions cut 0 bases from V and 8 bases from J, with 8 bases between. The CDR3 is made up of 13 amino acids. The V gene's germline CDR1 is LNHNV and CDR2 YYDKDF (reference sequence). The CDR3 region is CATSRDREKPQHF. The CDR3 DNA sequence: TGTGCCACCAGCAGAGACAGGGAAAAGCCCCAGCATTTT.

This clonotype came up a few times. The V and J genes are TRBV7-9 and TRBJ1-1, with TRBD1 matching over 7 bases. The CDR3 runs to 14 residues. The germline CDR1 and CDR2 sequences are SEHNR and FQNEAQ (reference sequence). Trimming removed 3 bases from V and 8 bases from J; junction bases left unmatched: 9. The CDR3 spells CASSLTGTKGEAFF. In DNA form, the CDR3 reads TGTGCCAGCAGCTTGACAGGGACAAAGGGAGAAGCTTTCTTT. Using reference TRBV7-9 and TRBJ1-1 for the parts outside the CDR3, the full variable domain is DTGVSQNPRHKITKRGQNVTFRCDPISEHNRLYWYRQTLGQGPEFLTYFQNEAQLEKSRLLSDRFSAERPKGSFSTLEIQRTEQGDSAMYLCASSLTGTKGEAFFGQGTRLTVV.

V usage is TRBV7-9 and J usage is TRBJ2-7, with TRBD1 matching over 7 bases. J gave up 2 bases and V 6 bases, and 10 bases lay outside the gene matches. Germline CDR1 SEHNR, CDR2 FQNEAQ (reference sequence). CDR3 length equals 15 residues. The CDR3 region is CASSLGQIWTYEQYF. The CDR3, as DNA: TGTGCCAGCAGTCTGGGACAGATTTGGACCTACGAGCAGTACTTC.

There are a few counts of this clonotype. The CDR3 loop is CASSLRQGASTDTQYF. In nucleotides, the CDR3 is TGTGCCAGCAGTTTACGACAGGGGGCCAGCACAGATACGCAGTATTTT. The chain recombines TRBV12-3 or TRBV12-4 with TRBJ2-3; 10 nucleotides align to TRBD1. This CDR3 has 16 residues. After removal of 2 bases from V and 0 bases from J, the junction contained 2 bases not matched to a gene.

This clonotype has more than one count but fewer than ten. The chain uses TRBV5-1 and TRBJ2-2; D gene uncertain. The ends were cut back, 5 bases at V and 0 bases at J, with 8 bases in the middle. This CDR3 comprises 14 residues. Germline values: CDR1 SGHRS, CDR2 YFSETQ. This CDR3 reads CASRVGSNTGELFF. In DNA, the CDR3 is TGCGCCAGCAGGGTAGGGTCGAACACCGGGGAGCTGTTTTTT.

This clonotype was counted only a few times. This chain uses TRBV6-1 with TRBJ2-4, with no clear D. The length of the CDR3 is 16 residues. In germline, CDR1 is MNHNS, CDR2 SASEGT. Trimming stripped 1 base from V and 2 bases from J, with 12 bases between. The CDR3 nucleotides are TGTGCCAGCAGTGAAGTCGCCGCTGGGCCCAAAAACATTCAGTACTTC. Residues: CASSEVAAGPKNIQYF.

V and J are TRBV6-5 and TRBJ1-1; D gene uncertain. Germline values: CDR1 MNHEY, CDR2 SVGAGI. Trimming removed 6 bases at V and 2 bases at J, with 10 bases between. This CDR3 comprises 13 residues. CDR3 residues: CASSLNTNTEAFF. The CDR3, as DNA: TGTGCCAGCAGCTTAAACACAAACACTGAAGCTTTCTTT.

This chain uses TRBV29-1 with TRBJ2-1; unclear D gene. The V gene's germline CDR1 is SQVTM and CDR2 ANQGSEA. The CDR3 covers 11 residues. The germline V and J ends were trimmed by 2 bases and 9 bases, with 8 bases remaining between them. CDR3 nucleotide sequence: TGCAGCGTTGAATTGGTCAGTGAGCAGTTCTTC. Its translation: CSVELVSEQFF.

In this sample, this clonotype turned up many times. The CDR3 DNA sequence: TGTGCCAGCAGTTTGAACGAGAACACTGAAGCTTTCTTT. Translated: CASSLNENTEAFF. This chain joins TRBV12-3 or TRBV12-4 and TRBJ1-1; D uncertain. The CDR3 runs to 13 residues. V lost 3 bases and J lost 1, with 6 bases in between.

The sample holds a few counts of this clonotype. The rearrangement uses TRBV15 and TRBJ2-5; D is possibly TRBD2 (6 bases). This CDR3 spans 17 amino acids. V lost 5 bases, J lost 2 bases, and 21 bases lay in between. Germline CDR1 is LNHNV and CDR2 is YYDKDF (reference sequence). The CDR3 loop reads CATSRTLRDSSQETQYF. The CDR3, as DNA: TGTGCCACCAGCCGGACGTTACGGGACTCCTCTCAAGAGACCCAGTACTTC.

The CDR3: CASSAQGSEQYV. The CDR3 nucleotides are TGTGCCAGCAGTGCACAGGGTAGCGAGCAGTACGTC. The chain combines TRBV6-1 with TRBJ2-7, with D possibly matching TRBD1 (6 bases). V shed 4 bases and J shed 6 bases, with 10 bases lying between them. This CDR3 has 12 amino acids. Germline assignment: CDR1 MNHNS and CDR2 SASEGT.